A selection of T cell receptor beta chains follows, all from one sample in a study of T cell repertoires in aging, cancer and after chemotherapy. In TCRdb, the multiplex PCR reads were re-called with MiXCR into one record per CDR3 protein. In the table there are about 6,200 distinct CDR3 sequences, 30% of which are singletons. Sequencing was performed on blood. The receptors derive from a human donor with a blood cancer. The CDR3 runs from the conserved cysteine through the conserved F or W. The order of the fields is clone size, D gene, J gene, V gene, CDR3 protein, CDR3 DNA. D genes are given only for firm matches. Only some rows state a clone size, as once, few, many or a class for expanded clones.

. . TRBJ2-3 TRBV5-1 CASSLSTRGTDTQYF TGCGCCAGCAGCTTGTCAACGCGCGGCACAGATACGCAGTATTTT
. . TRBJ1-5 TRBV6-5 CASTTGRDQPQHF TGTGCCAGCACCACGGGGAGGGACCAGCCCCAGCATTTT
few . TRBJ1-1 TRBV10-3 CAISESTDTEAFF TGTGCCATCAGTGAGTCCACAGACACTGAAGCTTTCTTT
. . TRBJ1-1 TRBV30 CAWSVSLNTEAFF TGTGCCTGGAGTGTAAGTCTGAACACTGAAGCTTTCTTT
few . TRBJ2-3 TRBV20-1 CSANNPSTDTQYF TGCAGTGCTAATAATCCTAGCACAGATACGCAGTATTTT
medium-sized . TRBJ2-5 TRBV30 CAWSVSWETQYF TGTGCCTGGAGTGTATCATGGGAGACCCAGTACTTC
medium-sized . TRBJ1-6 TRBV30 CAWTTSGLPPLHF TGTGCCTGGACCACAAGCGGGTTACCACCCCTCCACTTT
. TRBD2 TRBJ2-1 TRBV11-2 CASSLRAPSGVNEQFF TGTGCCAGCAGCCTTAGAGCCCCTAGCGGTGTGAATGAGCAGTTCTTC
. TRBD2 TRBJ2-1 TRBV5-1 CASSPGTSGGVYNEQFF TGCGCCAGCAGCCCGGGGACTAGCGGGGGTGTCTACAATGAGCAGTTCTTC
. TRBD2 TRBJ2-1 TRBV24-1 CATSDRGRSSYNEQFF TGTGCCACCAGTGACCGCGGGAGAAGCTCCTACAATGAGCAGTTCTTC
few . TRBJ2-7 TRBV6-4 CARTGTPYEQYF TGTGCCAGGACAGGAACTCCTTACGAGCAGTACTTC
few TRBD2 TRBJ2-1 TRBV5-4 CASSGTSGAGDEQFF TGTGCCAGCAGCGGGACTAGCGGGGCTGGGGATGAGCAGTTCTTC
few . TRBJ1-6 TRBV6-1 CASSQTIGAATNSPLHF TGTGCCAGCAGCCAAACGATCGGGGCAGCGACCAATTCACCCCTCCACTTT
medium-sized . TRBJ2-1 TRBV5-1 CASSLLAVNEQFF TGCGCCAGCAGCTTGTTGGCCGTCAATGAGCAGTTCTTC
. TRBD2 TRBJ2-3 TRBV28 CASSPANGLAGGLADTQYF TGTGCCAGCAGCCCCGCCAATGGCCTAGCGGGAGGGTTAGCAGATACGCAGTATTTT
. . TRBJ1-6 TRBV14 CASSPLWNSPLHF TGTGCCAGCAGCCCTCTCTGGAATTCACCCCTCCACTTT
. TRBD2 TRBJ2-5 TRBV10-3 CAISETSGGETQYF TGTGCCATCAGTGAGACTAGCGGGGGGGAGACCCAGTACTTC
. TRBD2 TRBJ2-3 TRBV7-9 CASSFSLAGETDTQYF TGTGCCAGCAGCTTTAGTCTAGCGGGAGAAACAGATACGCAGTATTTT
medium-sized TRBD2 TRBJ2-3 TRBV5-4 CASSLSLAGVFGATQYF TGTGCCAGCAGCTTATCGCTAGCGGGAGTTTTTGGCGCCACGCAGTATTTT
. TRBD2 TRBJ2-2 TRBV28 CASSFPPSGTGELFF TGTGCCAGCAGCTTCCCGCCTAGCGGGACCGGGGAGCTGTTTTTT
few . TRBJ2-2 TRBV27 CASSFGVGGGTGELFF TGTGCCAGCAGTTTTGGGGTAGGGGGGGGCACCGGGGAGCTGTTTTTT
. TRBD1 TRBJ2-4 TRBV11-2 CASSRPGTGVGAKNIQYF TGTGCCAGCAGCCGTCCCGGGACAGGGGTCGGGGCCAAAAACATTCAGTACTTC
medium-sized TRBD1 TRBJ2-3 TRBV5-4 CASSRTGGPDTQYF TGTGCCAGCAGCCGGACAGGGGGCCCAGATACGCAGTATTTT